The rows below give T cell receptor beta chains drawn from one sample of a study of shared clonotypes between healthy human individuals. Assay: immunoSEQ multiplex PCR; the TCRdb copy retains only in-frame clones and omits some. The table records over 2 million clones, roughly 92% of them present only once. The sample taken for sequencing was naive CD4+ T cells from PBMCs. Receptors were obtained from a young man in good health. Some clones in this sample may be carry-over from other donors' samples. Each CDR3 is given with its conserved first and last residue. The D gene is left open where the match is weak. Not every row has a clone size; where given, it reads once, few, many or a size class.

J gene,D gene,clone size,V gene,CDR3 protein,CDR3 DNA
TRBJ2-3,TRBD2,.,TRBV9,CASSVEGLGRAGDTQYF,TGTGCCAGCAGCGTAGAAGGATTGGGGAGGGCGGGGGATACGCAGTATTTT
TRBJ2-7,.,.,TRBV28,CASSLAGINYEQYF,TGTGCCAGCAGTTTAGCAGGAATAAACTACGAGCAGTACTTC
TRBJ2-3,TRBD2,.,TRBV12-5,CASGLGLAGVGDTQYF,TGTGCTAGTGGCCTGGGACTAGCGGGAGTCGGGGATACGCAGTATTTT
TRBJ1-2,TRBD1,.,TRBV28,CASSDSRGGYGYTF,TGTGCCAGCAGTGACTCCAGGGGGGGCTATGGCTACACCTTC
TRBJ1-5,TRBD1,.,TRBV28,CASNYRGTGGSQWPQHF,TGTGCCAGCAACTATCGAGGGACAGGGGGATCTCAATGGCCCCAGCATTTT
TRBJ1-6,.,.,TRBV30,CAWTSSSPLHF,TGTGCCTGGACTTCTAGTTCACCCCTCCACTTT
TRBJ1-2,.,.,TRBV9,CASSVEAANYGYTF,TGTGCCAGCAGCGTAGAAGCGGCTAACTATGGCTACACCTTC
TRBJ1-4,.,.,TRBV5-1,CASSLGVVLNEKLFF,TGCGCCAGCAGCTTGGGAGTAGTTTTAAATGAAAAACTGTTTTTT
TRBJ2-2,.,.,TRBV10-2,CASSEGQTNTGELFF,TGCGCCAGCAGTGAAGGACAGACTAACACCGGGGAGCTGTTTTTT
TRBJ2-1,.,.,TRBV7-9,CASSLGGAQSSYNEQFF,TGTGCCAGCAGCTTAGGGGGGGCCCAAAGCTCCTACAATGAGCAGTTCTTC
TRBJ2-2,.,.,TRBV10-3,CAISGTGTTAGELFF,TGTGCCATCAGTGGCACCGGGACCACAGCCGGGGAGCTGTTTTTT
TRBJ1-2,.,.,TRBV29-1,CSAPGAAGYTF,TGCAGCGCCCCAGGCGCGGCTGGCTACACCTTC
TRBJ2-2,TRBD1,.,TRBV25-1,CASASRTGQNTGELFF,TGTGCCAGCGCCTCAAGGACAGGGCAGAACACCGGGGAGCTGTTTTTT
TRBJ1-2,.,once,TRBV29-1,CSGGQSPFGYTF,TGCAGCGGTGGGCAGAGCCCGTTTGGCTACACCTTC
TRBJ2-5,.,.,TRBV7-6,CASRRTSQETQYF,TGTGCCAGCAGACGTACTAGTCAAGAGACCCAGTACTTC
TRBJ2-3,TRBD2,.,TRBV2,CASSPSGGDTDTQYF,TGTGCCAGCAGCCCCTCCGGGGGGGATACGGATACGCAGTATTTT
TRBJ1-2,TRBD1,.,TRBV7-8,CAGSRTGPYGYTF,TGTGCCGGCAGCAGGACAGGGCCCTATGGCTACACCTTC
TRBJ2-7,.,.,TRBV6-1,CASSEGGTRSYEQYF,TGTGCCAGCAGTGAAGGGGGGACTCGCTCCTACGAGCAGTACTTC
TRBJ2-5,TRBD2,.,TRBV19,CASRPGTSGKETQYF,TGTGCCAGTAGACCTGGGACTAGCGGGAAAGAGACCCAGTACTTC
TRBJ2-1,.,.,TRBV28,CASMVRSSEQFF,TGTGCCAGCATGGTCCGGAGCAGTGAGCAGTTCTTC
TRBJ1-3,.,.,TRBV5-8,CASAGTGNTIYF,TGTGCTTCAGCCGGGACAGGAAACACCATATATTTT
TRBJ2-5,.,.,TRBV7-2,CASSLVRETQYF,TGTGCCAGCAGCTTAGTGCGTGAGACCCAGTACTTC
TRBJ2-3,.,once,TRBV4-2,CASSQGAGGRPQTDTQYF,TGTGCCAGCAGCCAAGGGGCTGGGGGGCGACCCCAAACAGATACGCAGTATTTT
TRBJ1-5,.,few,TRBV2,CASSGGNQPQHF,TGTGCCAGCAGCGGGGGGAATCAGCCCCAGCATTTT
TRBJ2-1,TRBD2,.,TRBV5-1,CASSPGLADYNEQFF,TGCGCCAGCAGCCCGGGACTAGCGGATTACAATGAGCAGTTCTTC
TRBJ2-7,TRBD1,.,TRBV7-2,CASSLRQGENLYEQYF,TGTGCCAGCAGCCTCCGACAGGGGGAAAATTTATACGAGCAGTACTTC
TRBJ1-5,TRBD1,.,TRBV2,CASSDGTGDQPQHF,TGTGCCAGCAGTGACGGGACAGGGGATCAGCCCCAGCATTTT
TRBJ2-5,TRBD2,.,TRBV6-6,CASSEGTSGKETQYF,TGTGCCAGCAGCGAGGGGACTAGCGGTAAAGAGACCCAGTACTTC
TRBJ2-1,.,.,TRBV2,CASSGGRSSYNEQFF,TGTGCCAGCAGTGGGGGGAGGAGCTCCTACAATGAGCAGTTCTTC
TRBJ1-5,.,few,TRBV15,CATSSTMNQPQHF,TGTGCCACCAGCAGTACAATGAATCAGCCCCAGCATTTT
TRBJ2-7,.,.,TRBV11-2,CASSPVTGLYEQYF,TGTGCCAGCTCCCCGGTGACAGGACTCTACGAGCAGTACTTC
TRBJ2-7,TRBD1,.,TRBV5-1,CASRTGTEVTGQYF,TGCGCCAGCAGGACCGGGACAGAAGTTACAGGGCAGTACTTC
TRBJ2-2,.,.,TRBV5-6,CASSLTGRFNTGELFF,TGTGCCAGCAGCTTGACAGGGCGCTTTAACACCGGGGAGCTGTTTTTT
TRBJ2-2,.,.,TRBV6-5,CASSYFPGAAGELFF,TGTGCCAGCAGTTATTTCCCCGGAGCCGCCGGGGAGCTGTTTTTT
TRBJ2-3,TRBD2,once,TRBV28,CASGSGVRDTQYF,TGTGCCAGCGGTAGCGGGGTTAGGGATACGCAGTATTTT
TRBJ1-5,.,.,TRBV27,CASSLDSDQPQHF,TGTGCCAGCAGTTTAGATTCAGATCAGCCCCAGCATTTT
TRBJ2-7,TRBD2,.,TRBV5-4,CASSGGLAGGFYEQYF,TGTGCCAGCAGCGGGGGACTAGCGGGAGGGTTCTACGAGCAGTACTTC
TRBJ2-7,TRBD2,.,TRBV6-1,CASSDVAGSYEQYF,TGTGCCAGCAGTGATGTAGCGGGGAGCTACGAGCAGTACTTC
TRBJ2-3,TRBD2,.,TRBV2,CATRGLALDTQYF,TGTGCCACCAGGGGACTAGCGTTAGATACGCAGTATTTT
TRBJ1-1,.,.,TRBV6-6,CASRVANTEAFF,TGTGCCAGCCGGGTGGCGAACACTGAAGCTTTCTTT
TRBJ2-1,.,.,TRBV10-1,CASSGVDRGRGQFF,TGCGCCAGCAGTGGGGTCGATCGGGGGCGTGGGCAGTTCTTC
TRBJ1-1,.,.,TRBV6-1,CASSPPGIFAAFF,TGTGCCAGCAGTCCTCCAGGGATCTTCGCCGCTTTCTTT
TRBJ2-2,.,.,TRBV30,CAWRASSTGELFF,TGTGCCTGGAGGGCTAGTTCGACCGGGGAGCTGTTTTTT
TRBJ1-4,.,.,TRBV29-1,CSVEGAGAAGNEKLFF,TGCAGCGTTGAAGGGGCAGGGGCTGCTGGAAATGAAAAACTGTTTTTT
TRBJ2-1,TRBD2,.,TRBV28,CASSPLRTGTSGNYNEQFF,TGTGCCAGCAGCCCACTCCGGACTGGGACTAGCGGGAACTACAATGAGCAGTTCTTC
TRBJ2-7,TRBD2,.,TRBV7-6,CASSFQSSGRAYEQYF,TGTGCCAGCAGCTTCCAATCTAGCGGGAGGGCCTACGAGCAGTACTTC
TRBJ1-5,.,.,TRBV6-5,CASSTGRGTNQPQHF,TGTGCCAGCAGTACGGGGAGGGGGACCAATCAGCCCCAGCATTTT
TRBJ2-7,TRBD2,.,TRBV11-2,CASSFGSGSNYEQYF,TGTGCCAGCAGCTTTGGTAGCGGGAGTAATTACGAGCAGTACTTC
TRBJ2-3,.,.,TRBV6-5,CASSYSKTWDTQYF,TGTGCCAGCAGTTACTCGAAAACTTGGGATACGCAGTATTTT
TRBJ2-1,.,.,TRBV4-2,CASSPGDNYNEQFF,TGTGCCAGCAGCCCAGGTGACAATTACAATGAGCAGTTCTTC
TRBJ1-1,.,.,TRBV7-6,CASSPQALGAFF,TGTGCCAGCAGCCCCCAGGCTCTGGGGGCTTTCTTT
TRBJ2-6,.,.,TRBV18,CASSPQADTGANVLTF,TGTGCCAGCTCACCACAAGCAGACACTGGGGCCAACGTCCTGACTTTC
TRBJ2-5,.,.,TRBV11-2,CASAPGTQETQYF,TGTGCCAGCGCTCCAGGAACCCAAGAGACCCAGTACTTC
TRBJ1-3,.,.,TRBV28,CASSLYTGGVRASGNTIYF,TGTGCCAGCAGTTTATACACGGGGGGGGTGAGGGCATCTGGAAACACCATATATTTT
TRBJ2-7,TRBD2,.,TRBV11-2,CASSQGASGRFLEQYF,TGTGCCAGCAGTCAGGGGGCTAGCGGGAGGTTTTTAGAGCAGTACTTC